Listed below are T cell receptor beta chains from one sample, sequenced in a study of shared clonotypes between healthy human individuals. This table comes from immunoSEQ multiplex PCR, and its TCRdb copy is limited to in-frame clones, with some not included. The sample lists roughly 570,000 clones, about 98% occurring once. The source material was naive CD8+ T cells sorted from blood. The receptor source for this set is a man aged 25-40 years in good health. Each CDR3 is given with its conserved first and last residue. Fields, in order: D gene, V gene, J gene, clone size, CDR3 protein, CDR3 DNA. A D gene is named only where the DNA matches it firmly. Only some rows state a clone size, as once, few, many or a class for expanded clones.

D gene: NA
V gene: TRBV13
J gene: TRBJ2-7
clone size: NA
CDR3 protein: CASSPEQGQSYEQYF
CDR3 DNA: TGTGCCAGCAGCCCAGAACAGGGTCAATCCTACGAGCAGTACTTC

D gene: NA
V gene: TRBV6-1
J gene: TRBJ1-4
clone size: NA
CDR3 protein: CASNRVSNEKLFF
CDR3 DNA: TGTGCCAGCAACCGGGTATCTAATGAAAAACTGTTTTTT

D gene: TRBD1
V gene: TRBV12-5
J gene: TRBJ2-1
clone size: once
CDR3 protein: CASGTGQSGNEQFF
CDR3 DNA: TGTGCTAGTGGTACGGGACAGTCAGGGAATGAGCAGTTCTTC

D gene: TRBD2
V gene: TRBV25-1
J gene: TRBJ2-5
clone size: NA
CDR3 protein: CASSSWEREGETQYF
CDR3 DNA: TGTGCCAGCAGCTCCTGGGAGCGGGAGGGTGAGACCCAGTACTTC

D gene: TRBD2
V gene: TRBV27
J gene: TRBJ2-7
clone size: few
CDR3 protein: CASSPIPAGSYEQYF
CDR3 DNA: TGTGCCAGCAGCCCTATTCCAGCGGGGAGCTACGAGCAGTACTTC

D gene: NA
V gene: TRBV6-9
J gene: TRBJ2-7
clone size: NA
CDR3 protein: CASSYSEGPSWPPYEQYF
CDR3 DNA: TGTGCCAGCAGTTATTCCGAAGGCCCTTCATGGCCTCCTTACGAGCAGTACTTC

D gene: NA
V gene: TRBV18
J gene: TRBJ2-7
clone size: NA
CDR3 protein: CASSLQGSSSYEQYF
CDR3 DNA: TGTGCCAGCTCACTACAGGGTTCCAGCTCCTACGAGCAGTACTTC

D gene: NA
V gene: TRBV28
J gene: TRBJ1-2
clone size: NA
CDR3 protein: CASSFAGSRLSYGYTF
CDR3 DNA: TGTGCCAGCAGTTTTGCCGGGAGCCGCTTGAGCTATGGCTACACCTTC

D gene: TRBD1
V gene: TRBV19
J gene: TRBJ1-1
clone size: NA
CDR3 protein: CASSISRGDRLNTEAFF
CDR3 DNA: TGTGCCAGTAGTATTTCAAGGGGGGACAGGCTGAACACTGAAGCTTTCTTT

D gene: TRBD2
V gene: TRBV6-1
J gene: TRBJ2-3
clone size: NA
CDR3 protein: CASSEFPGRARADTQYF
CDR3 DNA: TGTGCCAGCAGTGAATTTCCCGGGAGGGCCAGGGCAGATACGCAGTATTTT

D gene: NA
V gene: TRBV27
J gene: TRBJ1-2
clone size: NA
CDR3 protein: CASSLTNRDLYGYTF
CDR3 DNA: TGTGCCAGCAGTTTGACTAACCGGGACCTCTATGGCTACACCTTC

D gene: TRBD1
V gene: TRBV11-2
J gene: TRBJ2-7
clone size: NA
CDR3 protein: CASSYTGGYEQYF
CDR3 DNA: TGTGCCAGCAGCTATACAGGGGGCTACGAGCAGTACTTC

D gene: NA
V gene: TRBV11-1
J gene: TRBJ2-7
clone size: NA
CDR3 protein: CASSFSGTIYEQYF
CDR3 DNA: TGTGCCAGCAGCTTCTCGGGCACCATCTACGAGCAGTACTTC

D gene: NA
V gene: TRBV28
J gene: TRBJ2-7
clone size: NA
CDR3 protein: CATLSPVALKSSYEQYF
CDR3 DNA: TGTGCCACCCTCTCACCGGTAGCATTAAAGAGCTCCTACGAGCAGTACTTC

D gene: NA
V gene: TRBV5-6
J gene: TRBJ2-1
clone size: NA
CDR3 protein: CASSTGYEQFF
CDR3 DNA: TGTGCCAGCAGCACTGGGTATGAGCAGTTCTTC

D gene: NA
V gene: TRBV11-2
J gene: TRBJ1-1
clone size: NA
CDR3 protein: CASSLVGRAWDTEAFF
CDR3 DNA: TGTGCCAGCAGCTTAGTAGGCCGGGCGTGGGACACTGAAGCTTTCTTT

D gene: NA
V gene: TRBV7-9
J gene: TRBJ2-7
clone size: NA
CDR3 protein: CASSQDSTYEQYF
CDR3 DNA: TGTGCCAGCAGCCAGGACAGTACCTACGAGCAGTACTTC

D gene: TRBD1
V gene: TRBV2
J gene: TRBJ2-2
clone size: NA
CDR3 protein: CAIRTGQTGELFF
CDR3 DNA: TGTGCCATTAGGACAGGGCAGACCGGGGAGCTGTTTTTT

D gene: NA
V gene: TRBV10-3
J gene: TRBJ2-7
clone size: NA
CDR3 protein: CAISESTAYEQYF
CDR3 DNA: TGTGCCATCAGTGAAAGTACAGCCTACGAGCAGTACTTC

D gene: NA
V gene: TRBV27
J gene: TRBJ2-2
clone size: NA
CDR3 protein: CASTLRRGRDTGELFF
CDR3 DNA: TGTGCCAGCACCCTCCGTCGGGGGCGCGACACCGGGGAGCTGTTTTTT

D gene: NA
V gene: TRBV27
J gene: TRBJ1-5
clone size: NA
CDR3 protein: CASSSTGNQPQHF
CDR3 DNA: TGTGCCAGCAGCTCAACAGGGAATCAGCCCCAGCATTTT

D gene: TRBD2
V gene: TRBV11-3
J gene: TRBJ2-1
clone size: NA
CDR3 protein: CASSDDTGTSGRFGEQFF
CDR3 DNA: TGTGCCAGCAGCGATGACACCGGGACTAGCGGGAGATTTGGTGAGCAGTTCTTC

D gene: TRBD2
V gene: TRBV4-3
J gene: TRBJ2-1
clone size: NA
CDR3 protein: CASSQFRASGYNEQFF
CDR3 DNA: TGCGCCAGCAGCCAATTTCGAGCTAGCGGGTACAATGAGCAGTTCTTC

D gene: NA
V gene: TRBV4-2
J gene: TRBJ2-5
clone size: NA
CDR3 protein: CASSQSGGETQYF
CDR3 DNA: TGTGCCAGCAGCCAAAGTGGCGGAGAGACCCAGTACTTC

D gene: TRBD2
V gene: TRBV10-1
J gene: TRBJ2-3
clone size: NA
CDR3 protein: CASSDQASGSFDLTQYF
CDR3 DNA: TGCGCCAGCAGTGATCAGGCTAGCGGGAGCTTTGACCTTACGCAGTATTTT

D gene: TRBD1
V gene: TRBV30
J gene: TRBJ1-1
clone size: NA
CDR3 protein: CAWEGTGQDTEAFF
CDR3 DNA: TGTGCCTGGGAGGGGACAGGGCAAGACACTGAAGCTTTCTTT

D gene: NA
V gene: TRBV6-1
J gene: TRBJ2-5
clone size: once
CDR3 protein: CANRAIHEETQYF
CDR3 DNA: TGTGCCAACCGGGCGATTCACGAAGAGACCCAGTACTTC

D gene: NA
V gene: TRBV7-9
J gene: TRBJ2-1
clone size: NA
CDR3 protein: CASSLAQGGLQNNEQFF
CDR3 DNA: TGTGCCAGCAGCTTAGCTCAGGGAGGTCTTCAAAATAATGAGCAGTTCTTC

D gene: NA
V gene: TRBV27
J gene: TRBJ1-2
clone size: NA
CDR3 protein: CASSLSGSGNYGYTF
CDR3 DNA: TGTGCCAGCAGTTTATCGGGGTCAGGAAACTATGGCTACACCTTC

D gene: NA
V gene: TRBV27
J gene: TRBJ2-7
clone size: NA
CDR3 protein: CASKSLERLYEQYF
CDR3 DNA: TGTGCCAGCAAGTCTCTGGAGCGGCTATACGAGCAGTACTTC

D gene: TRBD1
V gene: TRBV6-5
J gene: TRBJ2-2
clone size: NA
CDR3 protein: CASNQGASTGELFF
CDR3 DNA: TGTGCCAGCAACCAGGGGGCGTCCACCGGGGAGCTGTTTTTT

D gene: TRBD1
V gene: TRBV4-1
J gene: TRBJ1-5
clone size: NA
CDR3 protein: CASSQDGGQGDQPQHF
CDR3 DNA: TGCGCCAGCAGCCAAGATGGGGGACAGGGAGATCAGCCCCAGCATTTT

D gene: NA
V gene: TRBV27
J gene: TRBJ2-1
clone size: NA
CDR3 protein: CASSLGRVANEQFF
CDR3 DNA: TGTGCCAGCAGTCTCGGCCGAGTGGCGAATGAGCAGTTCTTC

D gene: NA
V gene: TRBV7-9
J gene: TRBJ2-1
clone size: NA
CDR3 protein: CASSSPTGFNSYNEQFF
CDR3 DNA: TGTGCCAGCAGCTCGCCTACGGGATTTAACTCCTACAATGAGCAGTTCTTC

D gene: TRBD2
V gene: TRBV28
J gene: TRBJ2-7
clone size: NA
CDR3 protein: CASRLERTSAFYEQYF
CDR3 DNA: TGTGCCAGCAGACTAGAACGGACTAGCGCCTTCTACGAGCAGTACTTC

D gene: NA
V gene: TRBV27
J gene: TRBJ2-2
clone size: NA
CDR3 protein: CASSLSEGLNTGELFF
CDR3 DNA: TGTGCCAGCAGTTTATCGGAGGGGTTGAACACCGGGGAGCTGTTTTTT

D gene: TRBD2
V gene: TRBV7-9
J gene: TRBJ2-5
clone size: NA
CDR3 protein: CASSQSGGKETQYF
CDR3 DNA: TGTGCCAGCAGCCAAAGCGGGGGGAAAGAGACCCAGTACTTC

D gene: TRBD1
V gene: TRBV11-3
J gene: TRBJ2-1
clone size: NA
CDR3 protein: CASSYRDSVDNEQFF
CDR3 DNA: TGTGCCAGCAGCTACCGGGACAGCGTTGACAATGAGCAGTTCTTC

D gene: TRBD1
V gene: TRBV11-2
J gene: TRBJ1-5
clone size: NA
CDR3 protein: CASSAGQGNQPQHF
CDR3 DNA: TGTGCCAGCAGCGCGGGACAGGGGAATCAGCCCCAGCATTTT

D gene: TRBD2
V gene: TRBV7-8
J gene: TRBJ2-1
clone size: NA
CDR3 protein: CASSSATGLAGGSSYNEQFF
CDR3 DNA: TGTGCCAGCAGCTCGGCTACGGGACTAGCGGGAGGGAGCTCCTACAATGAGCAGTTCTTC

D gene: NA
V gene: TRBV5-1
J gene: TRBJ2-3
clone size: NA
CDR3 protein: CASSGGFRSTDTQYF
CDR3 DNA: TGCGCCAGCAGTGGCGGATTCAGAAGCACAGATACGCAGTATTTT

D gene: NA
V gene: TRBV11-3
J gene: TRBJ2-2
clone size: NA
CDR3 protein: CASSPGSGELFF
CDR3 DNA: TGTGCCAGCAGCCCCGGGAGCGGGGAGCTGTTTTTT

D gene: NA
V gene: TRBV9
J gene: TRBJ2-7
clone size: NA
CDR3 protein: CASSAGSPGEQYF
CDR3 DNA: TGTGCCAGCAGCGCCGGGAGTCCGGGCGAGCAGTACTTC

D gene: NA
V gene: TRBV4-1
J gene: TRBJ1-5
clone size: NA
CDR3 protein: CASSQDRGQGPPGPQHF
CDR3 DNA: TGCGCCAGCAGCCAAGATCGGGGGCAGGGCCCGCCCGGGCCCCAGCATTTT

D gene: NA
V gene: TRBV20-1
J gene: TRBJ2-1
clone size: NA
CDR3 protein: CSGRGSDEQFF
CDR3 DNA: TGCAGTGGAAGGGGCAGCGATGAGCAGTTCTTC

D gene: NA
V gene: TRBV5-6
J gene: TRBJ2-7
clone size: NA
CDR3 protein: CASSLGGSLYEQYF
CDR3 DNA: TGTGCCAGCAGCTTGGGTGGGAGCCTCTACGAGCAGTACTTC

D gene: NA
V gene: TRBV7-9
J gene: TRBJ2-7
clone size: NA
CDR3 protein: CASSLAEGEQYF
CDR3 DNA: TGTGCCAGCAGCTTAGCCGAGGGCGAGCAGTACTTC

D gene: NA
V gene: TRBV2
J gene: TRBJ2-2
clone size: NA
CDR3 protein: CASNLPPLPTGELFF
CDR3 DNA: TGTGCCAGCAACCTACCCCCACTTCCCACCGGGGAGCTGTTTTTT

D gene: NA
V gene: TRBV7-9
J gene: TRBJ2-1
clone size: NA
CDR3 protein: CASSHGGRNEQFF
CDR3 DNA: TGTGCCAGCAGCCATGGGGGAAGGAATGAGCAGTTCTTC